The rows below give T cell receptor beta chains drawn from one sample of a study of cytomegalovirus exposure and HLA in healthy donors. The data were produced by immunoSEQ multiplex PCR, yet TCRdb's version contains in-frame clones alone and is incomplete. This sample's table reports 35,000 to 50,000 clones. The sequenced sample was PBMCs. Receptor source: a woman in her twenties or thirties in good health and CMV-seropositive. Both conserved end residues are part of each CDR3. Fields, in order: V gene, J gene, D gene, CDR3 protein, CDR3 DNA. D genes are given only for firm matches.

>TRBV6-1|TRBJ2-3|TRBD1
CATPKRGQRTDTQYF
TGTGCCACCCCAAAACGGGGACAGCGCACAGATACGCAGTATTTT
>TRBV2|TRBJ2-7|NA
CASSEGGVAYEQYF
TGTGCCAGCAGTGAAGGCGGGGTTGCCTACGAGCAGTACTTC
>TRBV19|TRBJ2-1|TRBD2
CASSTSGAATYNEQFF
TGTGCCAGTAGTACAAGCGGGGCCGCTACTTACAATGAGCAGTTCTTC
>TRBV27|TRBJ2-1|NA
CASRLGTGESYNEQFF
TGTGCCAGCCGCCTAGGAACGGGGGAGTCCTACAATGAGCAGTTCTTC
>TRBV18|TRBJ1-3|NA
CASSPPGLSGNTIYF
TGTGCCAGCTCCCCGCCGGGACTCTCTGGAAACACCATATATTTT
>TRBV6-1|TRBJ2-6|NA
CASKRNVNVLTF
TGTGCCAGCAAGCGCAACGTCAACGTCCTGACTTTC
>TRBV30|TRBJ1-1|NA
CAWRTGPKAFF
TGTGCCTGGAGAACAGGTCCGAAAGCTTTCTTT
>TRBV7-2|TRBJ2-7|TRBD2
CASSSTSGGQSYEQYF
TGTGCCAGCAGCTCGACTAGCGGGGGCCAGAGTTACGAGCAGTACTTC
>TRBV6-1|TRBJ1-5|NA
CASSEGSARGNQPQHF
TGTGCCAGCAGTGAAGGGTCTGCCCGGGGCAATCAGCCCCAGCATTTT
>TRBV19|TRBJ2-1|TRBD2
CASSTGLAGGSYNEQFF
TGTGCCAGTAGTACCGGACTAGCGGGGGGCTCCTACAATGAGCAGTTCTTC
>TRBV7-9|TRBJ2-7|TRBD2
CASSSPQRGSSYEQYF
TGTGCCAGCAGCTCACCCCAGCGGGGGTCCTCCTACGAGCAGTACTTC
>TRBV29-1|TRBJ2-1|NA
CSVEELPSEQFF
TGCAGCGTTGAAGAGCTGCCTAGTGAGCAGTTCTTC
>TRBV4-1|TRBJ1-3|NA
CASSQVDNGNTIYF
TGCGCCAGCAGCCAAGTGGACAACGGAAACACCATATATTTT
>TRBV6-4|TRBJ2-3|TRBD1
CASSDGQGADTQYF
TGTGCCAGCAGTGACGGACAGGGGGCAGATACGCAGTATTTT
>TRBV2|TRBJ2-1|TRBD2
CASSVTSGGYNEQFF
TGTGCCAGCAGTGTTACTAGCGGGGGCTACAATGAGCAGTTCTTC
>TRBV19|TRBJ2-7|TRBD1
CASRDRANYEQYF
TGTGCCAGTAGGGACAGGGCCAACTACGAGCAGTACTTC
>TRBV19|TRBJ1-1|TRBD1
CASRNSGTGGLLDTEAFF
TGTGCCAGTAGGAACTCCGGGACAGGGGGCTTGTTGGACACTGAAGCTTTCTTT
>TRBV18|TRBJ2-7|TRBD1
CASSVRQGLYEQYF
TGTGCCAGCTCAGTACGACAGGGGCTTTACGAGCAGTACTTC
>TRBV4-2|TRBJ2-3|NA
CASSQDRTLALVPTDTQYF
TGTGCCAGCAGCCAAGATCGGACTCTGGCTTTAGTTCCCACAGATACGCAGTATTTT
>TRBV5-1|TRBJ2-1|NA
CASSLSGRGLNEQFF
TGCGCCAGCAGCTTGTCCGGCAGGGGTTTGAATGAGCAGTTCTTC
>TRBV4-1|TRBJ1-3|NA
CASSQDRDRLSGNTIYF
TGCGCCAGCAGCCAAGATCGCGACAGATTATCTGGAAACACCATATATTTT
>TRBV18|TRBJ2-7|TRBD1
CASSPTGLEQYF
TGTGCCAGCTCACCGACAGGGCTCGAGCAGTACTTC
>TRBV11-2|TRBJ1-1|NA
CANSLAMGTEAFF
TGTGCCAATTCCCTAGCGATGGGCACTGAAGCTTTCTTT
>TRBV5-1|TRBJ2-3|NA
CASSLEGVSTDTQYF
TGCGCCAGCAGCTTGGAAGGGGTTAGCACAGATACGCAGTATTTT
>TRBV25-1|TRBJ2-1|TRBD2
CASTTSGGNEQFF
TGTGCCAGTACGACGAGCGGGGGCAATGAGCAGTTCTTC
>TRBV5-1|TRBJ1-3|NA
CARRGNTIYF
TGCGCCAGACGGGGGAACACCATATATTTT
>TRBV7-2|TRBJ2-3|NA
CASRSASGDTQYF
TGTGCCAGCAGGTCGGCTTCGGGGGATACGCAGTATTTT
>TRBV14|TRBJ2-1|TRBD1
CASSQPRTGQHEQFF
TGTGCCAGCAGCCAACCCAGGACAGGGCAACATGAGCAGTTCTTC
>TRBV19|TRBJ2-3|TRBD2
CASTRGGPYVDTQYF
TGTGCCAGTACGCGCGGGGGGCCGTATGTAGATACGCAGTATTTT
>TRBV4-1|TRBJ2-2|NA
CASSQDFGGHGLFF
TGCGCCAGCAGCCAAGACTTTGGCGGCCATGGGCTGTTTTTT
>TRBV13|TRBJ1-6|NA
CASSSSRGNSPLHF
TGTGCCAGCAGCTCCTCCCGGGGTAATTCACCCCTCCACTTT
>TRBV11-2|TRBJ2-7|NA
CASSLGQGGYYEQYF
TGTGCCAGCAGCTTAGGGCAGGGGGGTTACTACGAGCAGTACTTC
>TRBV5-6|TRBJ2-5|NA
CASSLRTVRLLKETQYF
TGTGCCAGCAGCTTGCGGACAGTCCGCCTACTGAAAGAGACCCAGTACTTC
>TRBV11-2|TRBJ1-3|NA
CASSLARAVAGNTIYF
TGTGCCAGCAGCTTAGCCAGGGCCGTAGCTGGAAACACCATATATTTT
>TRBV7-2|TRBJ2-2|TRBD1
CASTGQGGDTGELFF
TGTGCCAGCACCGGACAGGGTGGGGACACCGGGGAGCTGTTTTTT
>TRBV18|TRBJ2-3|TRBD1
CASSPTGGGTDTQYF
TGTGCCAGCTCCCCGACAGGGGGCGGCACAGATACGCAGTATTTT
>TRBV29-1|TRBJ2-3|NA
CSARPPGFSADTQYF
TGCAGCGCCCGCCCCCCGGGGTTTAGTGCAGATACGCAGTATTTT
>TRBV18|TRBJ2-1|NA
CASSPSQGGDNEQFF
TGTGCCAGCTCACCTAGCCAGGGGGGTGACAATGAGCAGTTCTTC
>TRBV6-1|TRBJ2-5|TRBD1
CASSAGGRETQYF
TGTGCCAGCAGCGCAGGGGGCCGAGAGACCCAGTACTTC
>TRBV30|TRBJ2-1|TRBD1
CAWKTRDSSYNEQFF
TGTGCCTGGAAGACCAGGGACAGCTCCTACAATGAGCAGTTCTTC
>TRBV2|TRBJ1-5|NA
CASSQEGYRDSNQPQHF
TGTGCCAGCAGCCAAGAGGGCTACAGGGATAGCAATCAGCCCCAGCATTTT
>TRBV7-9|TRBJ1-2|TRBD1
CASSSGGRIYGYTF
TGTGCCAGCAGCTCAGGGGGGAGGATCTATGGCTACACCTTC
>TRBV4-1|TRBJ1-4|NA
CASSSQGTNEKLFF
TGCGCCAGCAGCTCTCAGGGTACTAATGAAAAACTGTTTTTT
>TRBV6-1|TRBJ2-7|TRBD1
CASRGQGASAYEQYF
TGTGCCAGCAGGGGACAGGGGGCCTCGGCCTACGAGCAGTACTTC
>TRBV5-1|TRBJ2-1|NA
CASSSETGSYNEQFF
TGCGCCAGCAGCTCAGAGACGGGCTCCTACAATGAGCAGTTCTTC